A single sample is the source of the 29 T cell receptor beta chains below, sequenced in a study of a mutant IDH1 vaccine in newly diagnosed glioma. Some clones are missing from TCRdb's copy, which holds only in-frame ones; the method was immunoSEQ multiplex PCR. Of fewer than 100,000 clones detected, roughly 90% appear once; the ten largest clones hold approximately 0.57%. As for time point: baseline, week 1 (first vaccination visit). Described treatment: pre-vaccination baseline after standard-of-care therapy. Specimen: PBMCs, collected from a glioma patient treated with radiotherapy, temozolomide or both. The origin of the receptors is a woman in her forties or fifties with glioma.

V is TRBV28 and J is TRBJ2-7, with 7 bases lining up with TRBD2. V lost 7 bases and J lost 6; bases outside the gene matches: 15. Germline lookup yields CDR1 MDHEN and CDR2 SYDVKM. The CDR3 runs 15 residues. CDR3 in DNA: TGTGCCAGCAACCCTCGGACTAGTCGGTTGATCGAGCAGTACTTC. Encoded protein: CASNPRTSRLIEQYF.

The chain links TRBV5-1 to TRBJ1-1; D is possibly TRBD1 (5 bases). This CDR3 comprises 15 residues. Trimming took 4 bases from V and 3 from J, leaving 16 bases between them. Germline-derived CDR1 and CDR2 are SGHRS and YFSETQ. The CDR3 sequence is CASSLGTRADTEAFF. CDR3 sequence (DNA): TGCGCCAGCAGCCTAGGGACCCGAGCGGACACTGAAGCTTTCTTT. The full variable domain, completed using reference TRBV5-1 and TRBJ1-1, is KAGVTQTPRYLIKTRGQQVTLSCSPISGHRSVSWYQQTPGQGLQFLFEYFSETQRNKGNFPGRFSGRQFSNSRSEMNVSTLELGDSALYLCASSLGTRADTEAFFGQGTRLTVV.

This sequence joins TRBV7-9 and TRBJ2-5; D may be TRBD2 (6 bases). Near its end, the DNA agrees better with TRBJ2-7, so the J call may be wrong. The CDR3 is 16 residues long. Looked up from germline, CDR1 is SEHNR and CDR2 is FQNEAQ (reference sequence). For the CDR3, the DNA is TGTGCCAGCGCATTTGGGGGACCTAGCGCGCCCACCGAGCAGTACTTC. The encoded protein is CASAFGGPSAPTEQYF.

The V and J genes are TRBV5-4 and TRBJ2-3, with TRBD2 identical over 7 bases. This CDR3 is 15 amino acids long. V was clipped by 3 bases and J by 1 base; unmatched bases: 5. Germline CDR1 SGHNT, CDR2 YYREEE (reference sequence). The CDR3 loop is CASSSRLAGTDTQYF. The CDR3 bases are TGTGCCAGCAGCTCTAGACTAGCCGGCACAGATACGCAGTATTTT. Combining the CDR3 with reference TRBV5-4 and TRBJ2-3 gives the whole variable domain ETGVTQSPTHLIKTRGQQVTLRCSSQSGHNTVSWYQQALGQGPQFIFQYYREEENGRGNFPPRFSGLQFPNYSSELNVNALELDDSALYLCASSSRLAGTDTQYFGPGTRLTVL.

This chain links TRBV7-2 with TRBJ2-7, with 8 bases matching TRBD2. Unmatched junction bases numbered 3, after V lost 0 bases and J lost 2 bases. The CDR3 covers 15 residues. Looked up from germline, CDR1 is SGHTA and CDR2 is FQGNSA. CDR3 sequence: CASSLAGGRTYEQYF. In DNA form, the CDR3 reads TGTGCCAGCAGCTTAGCTGGCGGGAGGACCTACGAGCAGTACTTC.

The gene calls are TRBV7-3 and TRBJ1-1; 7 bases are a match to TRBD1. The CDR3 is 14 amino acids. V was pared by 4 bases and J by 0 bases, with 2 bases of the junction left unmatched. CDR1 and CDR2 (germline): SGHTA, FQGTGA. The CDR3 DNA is TGTGCCAGCAGCTCACAGGGGATGAACACTGAAGCTTTCTTT. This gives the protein CASSSQGMNTEAFF.

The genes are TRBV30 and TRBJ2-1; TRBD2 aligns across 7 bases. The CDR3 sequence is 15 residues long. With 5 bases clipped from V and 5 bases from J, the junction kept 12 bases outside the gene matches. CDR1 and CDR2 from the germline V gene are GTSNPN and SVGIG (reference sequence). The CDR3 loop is CAWARYLAANNEQFF. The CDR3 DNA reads TGTGCCTGGGCCCGCTACCTAGCGGCGAACAATGAGCAGTTCTTC.

CDR3 region: CASSYRGNEQYF. In DNA, the CDR3 is TGTGCCAGCAGTTACAGGGGGAACGAGCAGTACTTC. The chain carries TRBV6-6 and TRBJ2-7, with TRBD1 as a possible D gene (6 bases). This CDR3 has 12 residues. Germline assignment: CDR1 MNHNY and CDR2 SVGAGI (reference sequence). V lost 2 bases, J lost 5 bases, and 7 bases lay in between.

CDR3: CASSVRGRNTGELFF. CDR3 bases: TGTGCCAGCAGCGTCCGAGGGAGGAACACCGGGGAGCTGTTTTTT. The chain employs TRBV9 and TRBJ2-2, with a weak D call TRBD2 (5 bases). The CDR3 extends over 15 amino acids. V was cut by 2 bases and J by 1 base, with 9 bases left in between. Germline CDR1 is SGDLS and CDR2 is YYNGEE.

The CDR3 nucleotides are TGTGCCAGCAGCGCTATACTCGGGGACACCGGGGAGCTGTTTTTT. Translated, it gives CASSAILGDTGELFF. The chain has TRBV9 and TRBJ2-2; tentatively, D is TRBD2 (5 bases). The CDR3 is 15 amino acids. The V end lost 3 bases, the J end lost 3 bases, and 12 bases lay between the germline ends. Germline values: CDR1 SGDLS, CDR2 YYNGEE.

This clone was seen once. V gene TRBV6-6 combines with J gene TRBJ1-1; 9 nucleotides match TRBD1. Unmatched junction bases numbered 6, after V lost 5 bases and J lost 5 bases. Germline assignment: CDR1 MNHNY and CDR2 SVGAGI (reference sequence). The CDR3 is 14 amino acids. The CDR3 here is CASSLGGTGTEAFF. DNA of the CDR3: TGTGCCAGCAGTCTAGGCGGGACAGGGACTGAAGCTTTCTTT.

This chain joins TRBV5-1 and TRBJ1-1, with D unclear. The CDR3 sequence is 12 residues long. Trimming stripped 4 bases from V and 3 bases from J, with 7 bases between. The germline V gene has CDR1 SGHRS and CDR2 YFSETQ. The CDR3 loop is CASSGEHTEAFF. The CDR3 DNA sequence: TGCGCCAGCAGCGGCGAGCACACTGAAGCTTTCTTT.

This CDR3 reads CASSRDRAIFPDTQYF. The CDR3 bases are TGTGCCAGCAGCCGTGACAGGGCGATCTTCCCAGATACGCAGTATTTT. The J gene is TRBJ2-3, the V gene TRBV5-6, with 7 bases lining up with TRBD1. The length of the CDR3 is 16 residues. Germline CDR1 and CDR2: SGHDT and YYEEEE. V lost 4 bases and J lost 4; bases outside the gene matches: 12.

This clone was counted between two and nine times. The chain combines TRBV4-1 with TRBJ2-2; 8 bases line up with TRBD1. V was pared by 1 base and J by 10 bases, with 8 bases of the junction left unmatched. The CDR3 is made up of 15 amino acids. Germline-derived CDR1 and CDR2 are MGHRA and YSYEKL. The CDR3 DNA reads TGCGCCAGCAGCCAAGGACAGGGGCGGATGAAGGAGCTGTTTTTT. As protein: CASSQGQGRMKELFF.

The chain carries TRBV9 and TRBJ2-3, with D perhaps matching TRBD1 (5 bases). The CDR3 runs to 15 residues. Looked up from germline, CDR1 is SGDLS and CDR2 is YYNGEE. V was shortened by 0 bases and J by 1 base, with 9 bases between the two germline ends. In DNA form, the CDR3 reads TGTGCCAGCAGCGTAGAGGTGGGGCGCACAGATACGCAGTATTTT. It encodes CASSVEVGRTDTQYF.

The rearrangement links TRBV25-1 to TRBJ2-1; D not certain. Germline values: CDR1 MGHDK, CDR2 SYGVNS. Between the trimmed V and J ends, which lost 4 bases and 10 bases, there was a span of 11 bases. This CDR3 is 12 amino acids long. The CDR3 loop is CASSGRLGEQFF. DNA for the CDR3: TGTGCCAGCAGTGGTAGACTGGGCGAGCAGTTCTTC.

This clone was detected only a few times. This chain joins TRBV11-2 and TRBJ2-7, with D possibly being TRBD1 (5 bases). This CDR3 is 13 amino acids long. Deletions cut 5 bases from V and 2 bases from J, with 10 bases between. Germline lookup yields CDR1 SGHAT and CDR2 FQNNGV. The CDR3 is CASSQTGPYEQYF. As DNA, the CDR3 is TGTGCCAGCAGCCAAACAGGTCCCTACGAGCAGTACTTC. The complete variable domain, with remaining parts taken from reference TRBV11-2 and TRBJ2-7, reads EAGVAQSPRYKIIEKRQSVAFWCNPISGHATLYWYQQILGQGPKLLIQFQNNGVVDDSQLPKDRFSAERLKGVDSTLKIQPAKLEDSAVYLCASSQTGPYEQYFGPGTRLTVT.

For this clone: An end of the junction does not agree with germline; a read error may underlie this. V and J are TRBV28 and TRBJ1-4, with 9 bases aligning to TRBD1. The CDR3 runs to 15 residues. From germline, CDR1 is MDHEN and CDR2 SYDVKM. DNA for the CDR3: TGTGCCGGCAGTTTCGAGACAGGGGGTGATGAAAAACTGTTTTTT. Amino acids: CAGSFETGGDEKLFF.

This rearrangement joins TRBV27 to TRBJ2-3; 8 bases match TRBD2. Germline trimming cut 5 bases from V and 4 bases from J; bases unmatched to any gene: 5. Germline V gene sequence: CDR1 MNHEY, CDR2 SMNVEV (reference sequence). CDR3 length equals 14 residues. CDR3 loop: CASSPGTRPDTQYF. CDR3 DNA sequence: TGTGCCAGCAGTCCCGGGACTAGACCAGATACGCAGTATTTT.

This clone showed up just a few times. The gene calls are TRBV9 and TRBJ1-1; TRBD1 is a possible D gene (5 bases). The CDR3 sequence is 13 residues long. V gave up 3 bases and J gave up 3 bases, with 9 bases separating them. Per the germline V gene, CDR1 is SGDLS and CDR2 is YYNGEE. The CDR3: CASSGGEDTEAFF. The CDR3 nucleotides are TGTGCCAGCAGCGGAGGGGAGGACACTGAAGCTTTCTTT.

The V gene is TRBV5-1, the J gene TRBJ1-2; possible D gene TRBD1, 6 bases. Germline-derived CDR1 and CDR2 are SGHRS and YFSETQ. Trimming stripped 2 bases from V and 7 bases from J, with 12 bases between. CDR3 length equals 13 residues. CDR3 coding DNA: TGCGCCAGCAGCTTAGGGGGATCGGGTGGCTACACCTTC. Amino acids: CASSLGGSGGYTF.

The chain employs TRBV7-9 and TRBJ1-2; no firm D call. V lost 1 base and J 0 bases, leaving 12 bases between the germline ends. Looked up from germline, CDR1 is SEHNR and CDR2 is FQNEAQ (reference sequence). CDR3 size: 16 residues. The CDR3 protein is CASSLGVIRTNYGYTF. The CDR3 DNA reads TGTGCCAGCAGCTTAGGGGTGATCAGGACTAACTATGGCTACACCTTC. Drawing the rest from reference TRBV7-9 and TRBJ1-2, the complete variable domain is DTGVSQNPRHKITKRGQNVTFRCDPISEHNRLYWYRQTLGQGPEFLTYFQNEAQLEKSRLLSDRFSAERPKGSFSTLEIQRTEQGDSAMYLCASSLGVIRTNYGYTFGSGTRLTVV.

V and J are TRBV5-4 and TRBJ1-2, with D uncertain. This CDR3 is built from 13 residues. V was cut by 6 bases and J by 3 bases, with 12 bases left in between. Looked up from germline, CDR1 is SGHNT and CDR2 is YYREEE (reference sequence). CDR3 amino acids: CASTLEVDYGYTF. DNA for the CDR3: TGTGCCAGCACCCTTGAAGTGGACTATGGCTACACCTTC.

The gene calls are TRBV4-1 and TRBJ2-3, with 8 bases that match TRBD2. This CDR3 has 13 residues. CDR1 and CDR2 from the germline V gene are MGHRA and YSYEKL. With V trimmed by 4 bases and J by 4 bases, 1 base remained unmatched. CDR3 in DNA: TGCGCCAGCAGCCGACTAGCGCCAGATACGCAGTATTTT. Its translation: CASSRLAPDTQYF.

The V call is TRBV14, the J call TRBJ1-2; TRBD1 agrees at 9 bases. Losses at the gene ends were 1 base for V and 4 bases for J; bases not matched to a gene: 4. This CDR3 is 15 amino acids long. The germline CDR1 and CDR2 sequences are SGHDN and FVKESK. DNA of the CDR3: TGTGCCAGCAGCCAAGGAGTGGACAGGGGCTATGGCTACACCTTC. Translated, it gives CASSQGVDRGYGYTF.

CDR3 in amino acids: CASSLFLAAATGEQFF. CDR3 sequence (DNA): TGTGCCAGCAGCTTGTTTTTAGCGGCAGCGACTGGTGAGCAGTTCTTC. The chain has TRBV5-6 and TRBJ2-1, with a tentative D call TRBD2 (6 bases). The ends were cut back, 1 base at V and 9 bases at J, with 20 bases in the middle. The CDR3 covers 16 residues. CDR1 and CDR2 (germline): SGHDT, YYEEEE.

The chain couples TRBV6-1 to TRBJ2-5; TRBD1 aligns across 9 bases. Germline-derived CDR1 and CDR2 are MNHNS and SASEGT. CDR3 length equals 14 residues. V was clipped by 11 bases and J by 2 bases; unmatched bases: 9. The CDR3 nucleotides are TGTGCCGGGGCCCGGGACAGGGTACAAGAGACCCAGTACTTC. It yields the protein CAGARDRVQETQYF.

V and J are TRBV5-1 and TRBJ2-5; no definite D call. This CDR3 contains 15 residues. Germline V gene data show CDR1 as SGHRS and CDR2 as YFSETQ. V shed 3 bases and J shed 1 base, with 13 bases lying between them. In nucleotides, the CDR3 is TGCGCCAGCAGCTCCTTGCCTGGCCCCCAAGAGACCCAGTACTTC. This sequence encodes CASSSLPGPQETQYF.

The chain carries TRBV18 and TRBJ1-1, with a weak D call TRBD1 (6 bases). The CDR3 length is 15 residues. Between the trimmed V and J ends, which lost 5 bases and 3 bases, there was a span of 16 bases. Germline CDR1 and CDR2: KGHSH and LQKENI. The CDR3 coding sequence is TGTGCCAGCTCATCCTGGGGGGGCCAGGACACTGAAGCTTTCTTT. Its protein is CASSSWGGQDTEAFF. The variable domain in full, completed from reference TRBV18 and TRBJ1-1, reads NAGVMQNPRHLVRRRGQEARLRCSPMKGHSHVYWYRQLPEEGLKFMVYLQKENIIDESGMPKERFSAEFPKEGPSILRIQQVVRGDSAAYFCASSSWGGQDTEAFFGQGTRLTVV.